This TCR beta chain was profiled in a study of blood T cell repertoires in COVID-19. Across the study: Samples came from the United States, Italy and Spain, spanning acute and convalescent COVID-19.

This clone appeared many times. Assay used: immunoSEQ multiplex PCR; TCRdb lists only in-frame clones, some missing. The top ten clones hold approximately 4% of a sample with approximately 210,000 clones, more than 75% of them seen once. The receptor's source is a human donor in a cohort sampled during active COVID-19. The sequencing sample was made of peripheral blood.

The CDR3 reads CASSPFGGGTGELFF. CDR3 DNA sequence: TGTGCCAGCTCACCATTCGGCGGGGGCACCGGGGAGCTGTTTTTT. The chain joins TRBV18 to TRBJ2-2; 7 bases line up with TRBD2. With 2 bases clipped from V and 4 bases from J, the junction kept 4 bases outside the gene matches. Looked up from germline, CDR1 is KGHSH and CDR2 is LQKENI. The CDR3 runs to 15 residues.